The present T cell receptor (beta chain) was sequenced within a study of blood T cell repertoires in COVID-19. Study at large: From the United States, Italy and Spain came samples of acute and convalescent COVID-19. The cDNA or gDNA used as material had been derived from T cells, B-cell-depleted T cells, or PBMCs.

In the original analysis: Amplified reference gene primers provided the basis for estimating nucleated cell counts. The repertoire was sequenced with immunoSEQ multiplex PCR; TCRdb's copy has only in-frame clones and lacks some. V and J calls plus clone size are reproduced from that table; the DNA served to infer D and trimming. There are 110,000 or so clones in the sample; around 81% occur only once, and more than 30% lies in the top ten. Germline lookup yields CDR1 SGHRS and CDR2 YFSETQ. With 4 bases removed from V and 0 bases from J, the gap between germline ends came to 13 bases. The CDR3 covers 15 residues.

The V and J genes are TRBV5-1 and TRBJ2-5, with a possible D match to TRBD1 (6 bases). This clonotype was sampled from a man aged 80 or over with acute or convalescent COVID-19. Source material: peripheral blood. The CDR3 nucleotides are TGCGCCAGCAGCCGTCGGACAGATAACCAAGAGACCCAGTACTTC. Its translation: CASSRRTDNQETQYF.